This record concerns one T cell receptor (beta chain) sequence. Its target is unknown. The data are from a study of cytomegalovirus exposure and HLA in healthy donors. In the study overall: Per a later analysis, the approximately 700 first-cohort and 100 to 150 validation repertoires shared one platform. Study-wide points: The tendency of first-cohort TCR clusters to co-occur in the approximately 110 validation repertoires was identified by a subsequent analysis. Cytomegalovirus association was assigned to about 150 TCR beta chains.

The CDR3 sequence is 14 residues long. Germline CDR1 GTSNPN, CDR2 SVGIG (reference sequence). Trimming left V 3 bases short and J 7 bases short, with 15 bases between. Here immunoSEQ multiplex PCR was the method, and the copy in TCRdb shows in-frame clones only, minus some. The sample includes about 330,000 clones, around 90% of them seen just once. The sequence was obtained from a woman under 40 in good health and CMV-seropositive. The chain has TRBV30 and TRBJ1-4; tentatively, D is TRBD1 (5 bases). The source material was PBMCs. The CDR3 bases are TGTGCCTGGAGGAGCCGGGACGGGGCTGAAAAACTGTTTTTT. Amino acid sequence: CAWRSRDGAEKLFF.